This T cell receptor (beta chain) originates from a study of CD8 T cells in ankylosing spondylitis. Deletions cut 6 bases from V and 6 bases from J, with 19 bases between. The CDR3 runs to 15 residues. Germline lookup yields CDR1 SGHTA and CDR2 FQGTGA. This clonotype was seen only a few times. TCRdb re-analysed the 5' RACE reads in MiXCR, keeping a single row per CDR3 protein. The table lists 150,000 or so distinct CDR3 sequences, about 17% of them singletons. The chain links TRBV7-3 to TRBJ2-3; weak D call: TRBD2 (6 bases). The receptor comes from a male donor with ankylosing spondylitis or in good health (not recorded which). Sequencing was carried out using blood, either unsorted or a sorted T cell fraction (not recorded which). The CDR3 loop reads CASSLVGGMADTQYF. The CDR3 nucleotides are TGTGCCAGCAGTTTGGTAGGCGGGATGGCGGATACGCAGTATTTT.